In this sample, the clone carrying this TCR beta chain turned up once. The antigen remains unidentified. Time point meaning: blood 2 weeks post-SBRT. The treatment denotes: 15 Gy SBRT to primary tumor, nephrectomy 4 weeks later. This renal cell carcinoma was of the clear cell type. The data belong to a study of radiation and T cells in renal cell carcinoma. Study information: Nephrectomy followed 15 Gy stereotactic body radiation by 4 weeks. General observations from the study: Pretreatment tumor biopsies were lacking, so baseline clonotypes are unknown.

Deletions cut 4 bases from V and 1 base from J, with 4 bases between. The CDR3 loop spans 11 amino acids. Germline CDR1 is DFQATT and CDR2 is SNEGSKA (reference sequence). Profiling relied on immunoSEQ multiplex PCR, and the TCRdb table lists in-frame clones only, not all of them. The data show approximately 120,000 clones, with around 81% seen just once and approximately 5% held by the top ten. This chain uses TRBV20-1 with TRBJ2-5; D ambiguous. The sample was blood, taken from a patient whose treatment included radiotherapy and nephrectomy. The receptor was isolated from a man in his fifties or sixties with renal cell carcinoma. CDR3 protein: CSAIPQETQYF. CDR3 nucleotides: TGCAGTGCTATACCCCAAGAGACCCAGTACTTC.